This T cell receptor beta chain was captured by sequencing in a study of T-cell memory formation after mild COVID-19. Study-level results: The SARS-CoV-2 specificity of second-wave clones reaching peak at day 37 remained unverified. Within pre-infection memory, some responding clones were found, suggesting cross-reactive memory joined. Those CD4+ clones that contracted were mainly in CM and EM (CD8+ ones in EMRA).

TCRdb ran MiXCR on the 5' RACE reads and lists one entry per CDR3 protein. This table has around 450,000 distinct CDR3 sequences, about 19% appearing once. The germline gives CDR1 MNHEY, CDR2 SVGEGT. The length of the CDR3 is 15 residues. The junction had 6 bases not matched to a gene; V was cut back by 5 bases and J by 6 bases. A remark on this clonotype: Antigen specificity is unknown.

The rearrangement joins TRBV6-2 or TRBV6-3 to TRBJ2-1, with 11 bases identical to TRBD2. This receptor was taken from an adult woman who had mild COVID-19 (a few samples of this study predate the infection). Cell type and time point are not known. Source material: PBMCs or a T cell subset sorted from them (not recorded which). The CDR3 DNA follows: TGTGCCAGCAGTCAGGGACTAGCGGTGTTCAATGAGCAGTTCTTC. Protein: CASSQGLAVFNEQFF.